Listed below are T cell receptor beta chains from one sample, sequenced in a study of blood T cell repertoires in COVID-19. Using immunoSEQ multiplex PCR, the repertoire was profiled, and TCRdb retains in-frame clones only, with some absent. The profile shows about 220,000 clones, 83% of them singletons. Sequencing used PBMCs or T cells enriched from blood (not recorded which). Receptors originate from a woman between 45 and 60 years old who had been exposed to COVID-19. CDR3s include the opening cysteine and the closing phenylalanine or tryptophan. The order of the fields is J gene, clone size, V gene, D gene, CDR3 length, CDR3 DNA, CDR3 protein. The D gene is left open where the match is weak. The size field is filled for only some rows; it gives once, few, many or a size class.

>TRBJ2-1|.|TRBV27|TRBD1|15
TGTGCCAGCAGTTTTCAGGACAGGGGGTTTGATGAGCAGTTCTTC
CASSFQDRGFDEQFF
>TRBJ2-7|.|TRBV30|.|12
TGTGCCTGGAGTGGAGGGTCCCACGAGCAGTACTTC
CAWSGGSHEQYF
>TRBJ1-1|.|TRBV7-8|.|12
TGTGCCAGCAGCCCCCGAGGGAGTGAAGCTTTCTTT
CASSPRGSEAFF
>TRBJ1-1|once|TRBV3-1/TRBV3-2|.|13
TGTGCCAGCAGCACCGGGGGGAACACTGAAGCTTTCTTT
CASSTGGNTEAFF
>TRBJ1-3|.|TRBV28|TRBD1|14
TGTGCCAGCAGTCCGGGACAGTCTGGAAACACCATATATTTT
CASSPGQSGNTIYF
>TRBJ1-1|.|TRBV6-5|.|12
TGTGCCAGCAGACAGCCCTACACTGAAGCTTTCTTT
CASRQPYTEAFF
>TRBJ2-3|.|TRBV15|.|17
TGTGCCACCAGCAGATGGGGGTCCGGGGGGCCCTCAGATACGCAGTATTTT
CATSRWGSGGPSDTQYF
>TRBJ2-5|once|TRBV10-3|TRBD1|15
TGTGCCATCAGTGGGGGACAGGATATTCAAGAGACCCAGTACTTC
CAISGGQDIQETQYF
>TRBJ1-1|.|TRBV9|.|16
TGTGCCAGCAGCGTAGTCACCTCCGGCGGTGACACTGAAGCTTTCTTT
CASSVVTSGGDTEAFF
>TRBJ2-3|.|TRBV11-2|.|15
TGTGCCAGCAGCTCACGGGGGACTAGCACAGATACGCAGTATTTT
CASSSRGTSTDTQYF
>TRBJ2-3|.|TRBV7-3|.|15
TGTGCCAGCGCTAATGGGTGGGCAAGCACAGATACGCAGTATTTT
CASANGWASTDTQYF
>TRBJ1-3|.|TRBV7-9|.|13
TGTGCCAGTTCTACAGCTTATGGAAACACCATATATTTT
CASSTAYGNTIYF
>TRBJ2-6|.|TRBV3-1/TRBV3-2|TRBD1|17
TGTGCCAGCAGCCTTCGGACAGGGAAGTCTGGGGCCAACGTCCTGACTTTC
CASSLRTGKSGANVLTF
>TRBJ1-2|few|TRBV6-5|.|15
TGTGCCAGCACCCAACTGGGAGGGGACCGAAGTGGCTACACCTTC
CASTQLGGDRSGYTF
>TRBJ2-3|.|TRBV9|TRBD2|14
TGTGCCAGCAGCGTAGATCCCTTTTCGGGGGGGCGATATTTT
CASSVDPFSGGRYF
>TRBJ2-5|.|TRBV7-2|TRBD2|14
TGTGCCAGCAGGATCACTAGCGGGGAAGAGACCCAGTACTTC
CASRITSGEETQYF
>TRBJ1-2|.|TRBV5-6|.|13
TGTGCCAGCAGCCCCTCGAGGAACTATGGCTACACCTTC
CASSPSRNYGYTF
>TRBJ2-3|.|TRBV4-2|.|13
TGTGCCAGCAGCCAGGACTACACAGATACGCAGTATTTT
CASSQDYTDTQYF
>TRBJ2-5|many|TRBV5-1|.|15
TGCGCCAGCAGCTTGTCACAGGCCTTCCAAGAGACCCAGTACTTC
CASSLSQAFQETQYF
>TRBJ1-2|.|TRBV19|TRBD1|13
TGTGCCAGTAGGACCACAGGGGAGGTCGGCTACACCTTC
CASRTTGEVGYTF
>TRBJ2-3|once|TRBV6-4|.|13
TGTGCCAGCAGTGACTCGAAGCGAGGCTCGCAGTATTTT
CASSDSKRGSQYF
>TRBJ2-7|.|TRBV24-1|TRBD1|14
TGTGCCACCAGGGGGGACAGGGGAACGGACGAGCAGTACTTC
CATRGDRGTDEQYF
>TRBJ2-5|.|TRBV2|.|13
TGTGCCAGCAGCCGGGATTTCGGGGAGACCCAGTACTTC
CASSRDFGETQYF